This T cell receptor (beta chain) was recovered during a study of molecular identifiers for immune sequencing clone quantification. Study-level findings and limits: Barcode-sharing identical TCR molecules could underestimate highly expanded clone sizes.

This clonotype was picked up a small number of times. The antigen is undetermined. Naive CD8 libraries used roughly 18,000 to 1,000,000 sorted cells and 10%, 30% or 50% RNA. Making the bulk TCR libraries relied on previously described methods and listed TCR primers. One entry per CDR3 protein results from TCRdb running MiXCR on the PCR reads. The table lists 90,000 to 120,000 distinct CDR3 sequences, roughly 38% of them singletons. The CDR3 has 15 residues. J was trimmed by 7 bases and V by 2 bases; bases with no gene match: 5. Germline V gives CDR1 MGHRA, CDR2 YSYEKL. This TCR derives from a human donor in good health. Some libraries in this study had Jurkat cell RNA spiked in. The chain uses TRBV4-1 and TRBJ1-6, with 7 bases that match TRBD1. Sequenced input: naive CD8+ T cells from blood, with Jurkat cell RNA spiked in. Subset defined: FACS-sorted CD8+CD4-CCR7+CD45RA+ naive T cells. DNA for the CDR3: TGCGCCAGCAGCCAATTCCCGGGACAGAATTCACCCCTCCACTTT. Amino acids: CASSQFPGQNSPLHF.